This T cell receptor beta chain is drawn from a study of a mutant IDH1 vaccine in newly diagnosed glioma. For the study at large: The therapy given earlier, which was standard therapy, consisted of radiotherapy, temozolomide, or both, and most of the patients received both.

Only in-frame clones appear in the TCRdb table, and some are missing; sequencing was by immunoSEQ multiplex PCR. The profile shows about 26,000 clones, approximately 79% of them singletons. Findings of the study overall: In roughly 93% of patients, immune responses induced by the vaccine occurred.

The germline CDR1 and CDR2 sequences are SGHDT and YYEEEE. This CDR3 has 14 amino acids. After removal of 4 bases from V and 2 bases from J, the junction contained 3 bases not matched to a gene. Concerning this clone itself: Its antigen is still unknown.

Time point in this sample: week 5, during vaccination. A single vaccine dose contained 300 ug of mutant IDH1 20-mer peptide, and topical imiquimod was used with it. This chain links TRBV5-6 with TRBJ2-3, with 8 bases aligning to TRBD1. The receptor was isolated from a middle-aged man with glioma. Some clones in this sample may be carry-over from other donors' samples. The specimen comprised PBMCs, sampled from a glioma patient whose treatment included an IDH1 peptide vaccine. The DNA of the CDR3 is TGTGCCAGCAGCCCAGGGGGCTACACAGATACGCAGTATTTT. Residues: CASSPGGYTDTQYF.